Given below is one T cell receptor beta chain in context. Its cognate antigen has yet to be identified. Base qualities are missing; no much larger clone stands one base away. This sample was included in a study of shared T cell receptors in the human thymus (dated by TCRdb to about 2021). With respect to the entire study: The study examined how self-reactive, shared T-cell receptor alpha chains are generated in the human thymus.

The CDR3 spans 16 residues, from the cysteine through the phenylalanine. Only CDR3 DNA remains: 48 bases, in frame from the first base. Here V drops 4 bases and J drops 8 bases, and the junction holds 11 bases not matched to any gene. The germline V gene (reference sequence) provides CDR1 SEHNR and CDR2 FQNEAQ. The protocol used for the library was the immunoSEQ multiplex PCR assay. The immuneACCESS repertoire file appears here via TCRdb, limited to in-frame rearrangements. These files lack a portion of the clones; in checked studies, under half of the deficit traces to unresolved V genes, and the cause of the others is not known. This sample gives 600,000 or so clones in total; approximately 87% of them show up just once. The ten most abundant clones make up over 0.008% of the sample. Separately, the same data were catalogued under a study of human thymus T cells. Reported in the second study: In Finland, the donors were immunologically healthy infants who were having open corrective cardiac surgery for congenital heart defects. Thymus tissue was obtained as surgical resects removed during corrective cardiac surgery. Biased V and J gene segment usage appeared to be present in both thymic and peripheral blood repertoires. According to the related research, thymic TCR repertoires were highly overlapping among unrelated individuals. The study described the TCR alpha and beta repertoires in about eight infant thymus samples and a few matching peripheral blood samples. Donor ages ranged from roughly 7 to 244 days, and the cohort comprised 5 to 7 male and a couple of female infants. After being mechanically released from the tissue, thymocytes were kept at -70 degrees C in pellets of roughly 9.5-32 million cells. A QIAsymphony instrument was used to extract genomic DNA from the frozen cell pellets. The immunoSEQ multiplex PCR assay was used to amplify the TCRB and TCRAD loci from a standardized quantity of quality-controlled genomic DNA. Amplicons spanned the V(D)J region at a length sufficient to cover the CDR3 and identify V and J genes. Through the commercial immunoSEQ service, the amplicons were sequenced on an Illumina platform. Corrections for primer bias and sequencing errors followed previously described methods, while TCRAD and TCRB definitions were based on the IMGT database. immunoSEQ Analyzer 3.0 and VDJTools were used for repertoire analysis, which covered basic statistics, V/J segment usage, diversity estimates, rarefaction and pairwise overlap. Diversity was estimated using the Chao1, ChaoE, Efron-Thisted, Shannon and inverse Simpson indices, and was also estimated on datasets down-sampled to the size of the smallest sample. For repertoire overlap, CDR3 nucleotide sequence, V gene and J gene had to match strictly, and clustering was done by Jaccard-based multidimensional scaling. On average, approximately 790,000 unique TCRB clonotypes were obtained from thymus samples, compared with 70,000 to 90,000 from blood samples.

The chain employs TRBV7-9 and TRBJ1-4; the junction holds 9 bases that match TRBD1. The source material was thymocytes. The receptor was isolated from a boy under two years old with a congenital heart defect. Donor details come from another sample of the same person, matched by shared clones. For the CDR3, the sequence is CASSWGQGGLDEKLFF. In nucleotide form, the sequence is TGTGCCAGCAGCTGGGGACAGGGAGGCCTCGACGAAAAACTGTTTTTT.